This T cell receptor beta chain was found in a study of cytomegalovirus exposure and HLA in healthy donors. The study ran its PCR with 60 Vbeta and 13 Jbeta primers. Clones were sequenced by immunoSEQ multiplex PCR, and TCRdb holds only the in-frame ones, with some missing. The sample holds 130,000 or so clones, around 80% seen once. CDR3 length: 18 amino acids. Trimming took 1 base from V and 4 from J; bases not matched to a gene: 7. Germline-derived CDR1 and CDR2 are MGHRA and YSYEKL. Study findings and constraints: As immune exposure information, only CMV serostatus was available. An observed cluster of highly shared sequence variants was recorded as a likely sequencing artifact.

As concerns this clone: Antigen specificity is unknown.

V is TRBV4-1 and J is TRBJ2-5; 15 bases fit TRBD2. The sequenced material came from PBMCs. This receptor was obtained from a man aged 25 to 40 in good health and CMV-seronegative. For the CDR3, the DNA is TGCGCCAGCAGCCAAGGAAGGACTAGCGGGAGGGCTCGAGAGACCCAGTACTTC. Protein: CASSQGRTSGRARETQYF.